The 11 T cell receptor beta chains presented below share a single source sample, sequenced in a study of blood T cell repertoires in COVID-19. This table comes from immunoSEQ multiplex PCR, and its TCRdb copy is limited to in-frame clones, with some not included. Of roughly 40,000 clones in the sample, approximately 80% were seen once. The sequencing input was peripheral blood. Receptors were obtained from a man aged 65 to 79 with acute or convalescent COVID-19.

Only a few counts were recorded for this clone. The chain has TRBV2 and TRBJ2-3; D remains unclear. The CDR3 covers 14 residues. The germline gives CDR1 SNHLY, CDR2 FYNNEI. V dropped 5 bases and J dropped 2 bases, with 11 bases sitting between them. CDR3 amino acids: CASSWIQATDTQYF. The CDR3 nucleotides are TGTGCCAGCAGTTGGATTCAGGCCACAGATACGCAGTATTTT.

J is TRBJ1-1 and V is TRBV28; 7 bases are shared with TRBD1. The CDR3 is 15 residues long. After removal of 6 bases from V and 1 base from J, the junction contained 8 bases not matched to a gene. Per germline, CDR1 MDHEN and CDR2 SYDVKM. CDR3 in DNA: TGTGCCAGCAGCCCTAGCAGGGGGACGAACACTGAAGCTTTCTTT. This translates into CASSPSRGTNTEAFF.

The V gene is TRBV5-1, the J gene TRBJ1-2; 7 bases are a match to TRBD1. The CDR3 is 14 amino acids. In germline, CDR1 is SGHRS, CDR2 YFSETQ. J was trimmed by 2 bases and V by 4 bases; bases with no gene match: 5. The CDR3: CASSKTGINYGYTF. The CDR3 DNA follows: TGCGCCAGCAGCAAGACAGGGATAAACTATGGCTACACCTTC. The full variable domain, its missing parts supplied by reference TRBV5-1 and TRBJ1-2, is KAGVTQTPRYLIKTRGQQVTLSCSPISGHRSVSWYQQTPGQGLQFLFEYFSETQRNKGNFPGRFSGRQFSNSRSEMNVSTLELGDSALYLCASSKTGINYGYTFGSGTRLTVV.

In its sample, this clone was seen once. The gene calls are TRBV6-5 and TRBJ2-5, with TRBD2 matching over 9 bases. The germline CDR1 and CDR2 sequences are MNHEY and SVGAGI. The CDR3 has 14 amino acids. Trimming took 6 bases from V and 2 from J; bases not matched to a gene: 4. CDR3 amino acids: CASSGGGAQETQYF. CDR3 nucleotide sequence: TGTGCCAGCAGCGGCGGGGGGGCACAAGAGACCCAGTACTTC.

V is TRBV4-3 and J is TRBJ1-1; possibly TRBD1 for D (5 bases). V dropped 0 bases and J dropped 6 bases, with 17 bases sitting between them. Germline V gives CDR1 LGHNA, CDR2 YSLEER. The CDR3 length is 16 residues. The CDR3 DNA reads as TGCGCCAGCAGCCAAGAGAGGACATTCAAAGGCGCTGAAGCTTTCTTT. Translating it yields CASSQERTFKGAEAFF.

The J gene is TRBJ1-4, the V gene TRBV28, with no clear D. Germline values: CDR1 MDHEN, CDR2 SYDVKM. Trimming stripped 4 bases from V and 5 bases from J, with 14 bases between. CDR3 length equals 15 residues. CDR3 region: CASSSVGVTNEKLFF. DNA of the CDR3: TGTGCCAGCAGTTCCGTCGGGGTAACCAATGAAAAACTGTTTTTT.

The chain carries TRBV5-6 and TRBJ1-1, with D possibly TRBD1 on 5 matching bases. CDR1 is SGHDT, CDR2 YYEEEE, per germline. The V and J ends lost 4 bases and 5 bases respectively, with 9 bases between them. The CDR3 has 12 amino acids. In DNA, the CDR3 is TGTGCCAGCAGCCCAGGGTTTACTGAAGCTTTCTTT. This gives the protein CASSPGFTEAFF. The whole variable domain, remainder taken from reference TRBV5-6 and TRBJ1-1, is DAGVTQSPTHLIKTRGQQVTLRCSPKSGHDTVSWYQQALGQGPQFIFQYYEEEERQRGNFPDRFSGHQFPNYSSELNVNALLLGDSALYLCASSPGFTEAFFGQGTRLTVV.

Only a few counts were recorded for this clone. The chain uses TRBV27 and TRBJ2-3; 7 bases line up with TRBD1. V shed 5 bases and J 2 bases; nucleotides not matched to a gene: 13. The CDR3 sequence is 17 residues long. Germline values: CDR1 MNHEY, CDR2 SMNVEV (reference sequence). CDR3 in DNA: TGTGCCAGCAGTGCCGATACAGGGGTGACATACACAGATACGCAGTATTTT. Protein: CASSADTGVTYTDTQYF.

V usage is TRBV10-1 and J usage is TRBJ2-3; D possibly corresponds to TRBD2 (7 bases). The V end lost 4 bases, the J end lost 2 bases, and 13 bases lay between the germline ends. Germline CDR1 is WNHNN and CDR2 is SYGVQD (reference sequence). CDR3 size: 15 residues. This CDR3 reads CASSVGGHNTDTQYF. In DNA form, the CDR3 reads TGCGCCAGCAGTGTCGGGGGGCACAACACAGATACGCAGTATTTT.

This chain connects TRBV5-1 to TRBJ2-7, with D perhaps TRBD2 (6 bases). Germline values: CDR1 SGHRS, CDR2 YFSETQ. This CDR3 has 14 residues. V lost 0 bases to trimming and J lost 3 bases, with 10 bases between them. DNA for the CDR3: TGCGCCAGCAGCTTGGTGGCCGGGGGCTACGAGCAGTACTTC. Its translation is CASSLVAGGYEQYF.

The rearrangement uses TRBV5-4 and TRBJ1-1; 9 bases align to TRBD1. CDR1 and CDR2 (germline): SGHNT, YYREEE (reference sequence). Losses at the gene ends were 4 bases for V and 4 bases for J; bases not matched to a gene: 8. This CDR3 is built from 15 residues. The DNA of the CDR3 is TGTGCCAGCAGCCTGCGGACAGGGGAGGCCACTGAAGCTTTCTTT. This sequence encodes CASSLRTGEATEAFF.